This T cell receptor (beta chain) was profiled in a study of OX40 agonist ivuxolimab in advanced cancers. Whole-study context: The study gave patients intravenous ivuxolimab at 0.01 to 10 mg/kg every 2 weeks. The study reported partial responses in three patients: one hepatocellular carcinoma, two cutaneous melanoma.

The assay was immunoSEQ multiplex PCR, and TCRdb's table has in-frame clones only and misses some. The sample lists tens of thousands of clones; less than 85% were seen once. Study-wide results and caveats: CD4+ and CD8+ T cells in blood underwent clonal expansion by week 6 at 0.1 to 3.0 mg/kg.

With respect to this clone: The antigen is not known.

The CDR3 is made up of 13 amino acids. J lost 5 bases, V lost 4 bases, and 4 bases had no gene match. CDR1 GTSNPN and CDR2 SVGIG come from the germline V gene (reference sequence). The origin of this receptor is an adult with an advanced solid tumor such as melanoma, head and neck, liver or kidney cancer. Sample: CD4+ or CD8+ T cells sorted from blood, taken in a trial of the OX40 agonist ivuxolimab. The chain is built from TRBV30 and TRBJ1-4; TRBD1 aligns across 7 bases. Written as DNA, the CDR3 is TGTGCCTGGACTCGGGACAGAAATGAAAAACTGTTTTTT. This gives the protein CAWTRDRNEKLFF.